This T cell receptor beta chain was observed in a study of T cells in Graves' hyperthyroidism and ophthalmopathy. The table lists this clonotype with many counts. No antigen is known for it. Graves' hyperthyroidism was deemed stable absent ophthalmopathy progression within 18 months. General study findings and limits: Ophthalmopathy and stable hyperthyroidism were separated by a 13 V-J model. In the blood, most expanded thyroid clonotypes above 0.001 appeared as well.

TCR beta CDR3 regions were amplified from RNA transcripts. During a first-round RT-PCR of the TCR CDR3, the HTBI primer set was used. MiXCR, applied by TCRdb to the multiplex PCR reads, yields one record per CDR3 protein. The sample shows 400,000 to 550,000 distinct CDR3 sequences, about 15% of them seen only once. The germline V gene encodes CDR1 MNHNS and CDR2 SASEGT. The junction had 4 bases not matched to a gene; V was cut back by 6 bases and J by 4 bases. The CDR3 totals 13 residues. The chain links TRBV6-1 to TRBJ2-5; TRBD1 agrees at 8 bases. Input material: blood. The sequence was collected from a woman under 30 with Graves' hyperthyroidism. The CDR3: CASSPTGGETQYF. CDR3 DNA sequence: TGTGCCAGCAGCCCAACAGGGGGAGAGACCCAGTACTTC.